This entry is about one T cell receptor beta chain. This specimen comes from a study of blood T cell repertoires in COVID-19. As for the study in general: Whether acute or convalescent, the COVID-19 samples came from the United States, Italy and Spain. PBMCs, B-cell-depleted T cells, or T cells provided the cDNA or gDNA that made up the material.

Germline trimming cut 4 bases from V and 4 bases from J; bases unmatched to any gene: 4. CDR1 and CDR2 (germline): SGHRS, YFSETQ. This CDR3 region has 13 residues. In the original processing: Estimates of nucleated cell counts were drawn from the amplification of reference gene primers. The data were produced by immunoSEQ multiplex PCR, yet TCRdb's version contains in-frame clones alone and is incomplete. D and trimming come from the DNA, and the V and J calls and clone size come from that table. Among about 250,000 clones listed, roughly four fifths were seen once. Source material: peripheral blood. The receptor was isolated from a man aged 50 to 59 with acute or convalescent COVID-19. The gene calls are TRBV5-1 and TRBJ2-7; 8 positions agree with TRBD1. CDR3 nucleotide sequence: TGCGCCAGCAGCCCGGGACAGGAGTACGAGCAGTACTTC. Translated: CASSPGQEYEQYF.